One and the same sample provided the 30 T cell receptor beta chains below, sequenced in a study of CD8+CD57+ T cells in acquired aplastic anemia. Genomic DNA was employed as the template in profiling TCR beta VDJ and CDR3. TCRdb used MiXCR to reprocess the reads, holding one entry per CDR3 protein. Among 400,000 to 450,000 distinct CDR3 sequences listed, just under 70% were seen once. Source material: sorted CD4+, CD8+, or CD8+CD57+ T cells (not recorded which) from PBMCs. These receptors originate from a human donor in good health, serving as a control.

The chain carries TRBV7-3 and TRBJ1-2, with unresolved D. V lost 5 bases and J 10 bases, leaving 17 bases between the germline ends. The CDR3 spans 13 residues. Germline assignment: CDR1 SGHTA and CDR2 FQGTGA. The CDR3 DNA reads as TGTGCCAGCAGCCTAGACACGAACGAGCTCTACACCTTC. Its translation: CASSLDTNELYTF. The full variable domain, in which reference TRBV7-3 and TRBJ1-2 provide the parts outside the CDR3, is GAGVSQTPSNKVTEKGKYVELRCDPISGHTALYWYRQSLGQGPEFLIYFQGTGAADDSGLPNDRFFAVRPEGSVSTLKIQRTERGDSAVYLCASSLDTNELYTFGSGTRLTVV.

The chain couples TRBV7-3 to TRBJ2-7, with 14 nucleotides matching TRBD2. Germline V CDR1 and CDR2: SGHTA, FQGTGA. The CDR3 has 16 residues. V was pared by 5 bases and J by 9 bases, with 12 bases of the junction left unmatched. This chain's CDR3 is CASSPTGLAGDTGQYF. The CDR3 coding sequence is TGTGCCAGCAGCCCAACGGGACTAGCGGGGGACACCGGGCAGTACTTC.

This chain joins TRBV10-3 and TRBJ2-3; maybe TRBD2 (6 bases). The CDR3 contains 14 residues. Germline V gene sequence: CDR1 ENHRY, CDR2 SYGVKD. Trimming removed 10 bases from V and 10 bases from J, with 24 bases in between. Here the CDR3 DNA reads TGTGCCAGCGGGGCGGGACCGGGCGCATATGCGCAGTATTTT. Protein product: CASGAGPGAYAQYF.

There are many counts of this clonotype. This chain joins TRBV5-5 and TRBJ2-1; 7 bases match TRBD2. CDR3 length: 14 amino acids. Unmatched junction bases numbered 10, after V lost 4 bases and J lost 9 bases. The germline gives CDR1 SGHKS, CDR2 YYEKEE (reference sequence). The chain's CDR3 is CASSQLLARGEQFF. CDR3 bases: TGTGCCAGCAGCCAATTACTAGCGAGGGGTGAGCAGTTCTTC.

This clonotype was found a few times. The chain recombines TRBV9 with TRBJ2-7; TRBD1 agrees at 8 bases. The CDR3 is 14 amino acids. The V gene end was trimmed by 5 bases and the J gene end by 2 bases; junction bases not matched to a gene: 6. Germline CDR1 and CDR2: SGDLS and YYNGEE. The CDR3 DNA reads TGTGCCAGCAGGGAACCGGGACAGGCCTACGAGCAGTACGTC. This sequence encodes CASREPGQAYEQYV.

The chain is built from TRBV7-2 and TRBJ1-5; D call uncertain. CDR1 SGHTA and CDR2 FQGNSA come from the germline V gene. CDR3 length equals 14 residues. V lost 3 bases, J lost 9 bases, and 15 bases lay in between. CDR3 nucleotides: TGTGCCAGCAGCTTTGGGCCGGGTGATAGGCCCCAGCATTTT. Protein product: CASSFGPGDRPQHF.

The chain carries TRBV30 and TRBJ1-1; TRBD1 might be the D (5 bases). CDR3 length: 14 amino acids. Germline V CDR1 and CDR2: GTSNPN, SVGIG (reference sequence). V dropped 1 base and J dropped 1 base, with 10 bases sitting between them. The CDR3 DNA is TGTGCCTGGAGTGGGGGGTGGGGGAACACTGAAGCTTTCTTT. Translation: CAWSGGWGNTEAFF.

The chain employs TRBV7-6 and TRBJ2-5, with 9 positions matching TRBD2. Germline assignment: CDR1 SGHVS and CDR2 FNYEAQ. The CDR3 contains 18 residues. V shed 6 bases and J 3 bases; nucleotides not matched to a gene: 17. The CDR3 DNA reads TGTGCCAGCAGTGCAGAGGTGCCGGCAGCGGGGGGAGAAGAGACCCAGTACTTC. This sequence encodes CASSAEVPAAGGEETQYF.

Concerning this clonotype: A much more abundant neighbour one base away suggests this may be a read error. The gene calls are TRBV3-1 and TRBJ2-6, with 10 bases matching TRBD1. Germline CDR1 reads LGHDT; CDR2 reads YNNKEL (reference sequence). The CDR3 contains 17 residues. The CDR3 bases are TGTGCCAGCAGCCCCTTGACAGGGGGCAGGAATGTGGGAGTCCTGGCTTTC. Translating it yields CASSPLTGGRNVGVLAF.

On this clonotype itself: One end of the junction fails to match germline, which may point to a read error. The genes are TRBV9 and TRBJ2-1; 9 positions agree with TRBD2. This CDR3 region has 16 residues. Germline V lookup: CDR1 SGDLS, CDR2 YYNGEE. This chain's CDR3 is CASSVARGGSYNGQFF. The CDR3 DNA reads TGTGCCAGCAGCGTAGCGCGGGGGGGCTCCTACAATGGGCAGTTCTTC. Full variable domain (outside the CDR3, taken from reference TRBV9 and TRBJ2-1): DSGVTQTPKHLITATGQRVTLRCSPRSGDLSVYWYQQSLDQGLQFLIQYYNGEERAKGNILERFSAQQFPDLHSELNLSSLELGDSALYFCASSVARGGSYNGQFFGPGTRLTVL.

The chain employs TRBV2 and TRBJ1-2, with a tentative D call TRBD1 (5 bases). The V and J ends lost 3 bases and 8 bases respectively, with 10 bases between them. CDR1 and CDR2 (germline): SNHLY, FYNNEI. The CDR3 consists of 12 residues. The CDR3 reads CASSEAGDGYTF. The CDR3 coding sequence is TGTGCCAGCAGTGAGGCCGGGGACGGCTACACCTTC.

V is TRBV5-6 and J is TRBJ2-1; weak D call: TRBD1 (5 bases). The germline V gene has CDR1 SGHDT and CDR2 YYEEEE. Between the trimmed V and J ends, which lost 2 bases and 10 bases, there was a span of 13 bases. The length of the CDR3 is 13 residues. In nucleotides, the CDR3 is TGTGCCAGCAGCTTAATCAGGGTCGGGGAGCAGTTCTTC. Encoded protein: CASSLIRVGEQFF.

This sequence joins TRBV10-3 and TRBJ1-2; no clear D. Trimming cost V 4 bases and J 4 bases, with 10 bases left between them. Germline-derived CDR1 and CDR2 are ENHRY and SYGVKD. CDR3 size: 13 residues. The DNA of the CDR3 is TGTGCCATCAGTGCCTCAGGCACCTATGGCTACACCTTC. As protein: CAISASGTYGYTF.

In regard to this clonotype: As the CDR3 is not closed by the conserved phenylalanine or tryptophan, this likely results from a read error. The chain links TRBV6-1 to TRBJ1-1, with 7 bases that match TRBD1. This CDR3 contains 18 residues. The V segment lost 2 bases and the J segment 4 bases; nucleotides outside the gene matches: 16. From germline, CDR1 is MNHNS and CDR2 SASEGT. CDR3 in DNA: TGTGCCAGCAGTGAACCCCTCCGGGACAGAGACTGGGGCACTGAAGCTTTCCTT. The encoded protein is CASSEPLRDRDWGTEAFL.

This clonotype was counted a few times. The genes are TRBV7-2 and TRBJ1-2, with D possibly matching TRBD1 (5 bases). The CDR3 runs to 15 residues. V was clipped by 4 bases and J by 8 bases, with 20 bases between them. Germline values: CDR1 SGHTA, CDR2 FQGNSA. CDR3 nucleotides: TGTGCCAGCAGCTCTTGGGTCCTCCGCGGGGGAGGCTACACCTTC. Translated: CASSSWVLRGGGYTF. Full variable domain (outside the CDR3, taken from reference TRBV7-2 and TRBJ1-2): GAGVSQSPSNKVTEKGKDVELRCDPISGHTALYWYRQSLGQGLEFLIYFQGNSAPDKSGLPSDRFSAERTGGSVSTLTIQRTQQEDSAVYLCASSSWVLRGGGYTFGSGTRLTVV.

This clonotype was counted many times. V usage is TRBV9 and J usage is TRBJ2-3; tentative D call: TRBD1 (5 bases). The V gene lost 4 bases and the J gene lost 2 bases, with 17 bases spanning the gap. The CDR3 runs 16 residues. Germline assignment: CDR1 SGDLS and CDR2 YYNGEE. The CDR3 loop reads CASSISLDGHTDTQYF. The CDR3 DNA is TGTGCCAGCAGCATAAGTCTTGATGGACACACAGATACGCAGTATTTT.

As concerns this clonotype: The conserved phenylalanine or tryptophan normally closing the CDR3 is absent here, so this likely arose from a read error. No DNA is shown, since the ends of the CDR3 on it are uncertain; the CDR3 is the one TCRdb lists. The chain carries TRBV7-8 and TRBJ1-4; the D call of TRBD1 is as the table states it, not checked on the DNA. Germline V gene data show CDR1 as SGHVS and CDR2 as FQNEAQ. The CDR3 extends over 13 residues, inclusive of both ends. CDR3 in amino acids: CASSTIAGDNLPL.

The CDR3 spells CASSPPDRAGYEQTF. CDR3 DNA sequence: TGTGCCAGCAGCCCCCCGGACAGAGCGGGGTACGAGCAGACTTTC. This chain connects TRBV7-9 to TRBJ2-6, with D tentatively TRBD2 (7 bases). Germline CDR1 SEHNR, CDR2 FQNEAQ (reference sequence). The CDR3 length is 15 residues. V shed 5 bases and J shed 18 bases, with 26 bases lying between them.

About this clonotype: The junction departs from germline at one end; a sequencing error may be responsible. The V and J genes are TRBV7-8 and TRBJ2-1; tentatively, D is TRBD1 (5 bases). The germline V gene encodes CDR1 SGHVS and CDR2 FQNEAQ. There are 14 residues in the CDR3. CDR3 bases: TGTGCCACCAGCATGTATCAGGGAAACAGTGCGCAGTTCTTC. The encoded protein is CATSMYQGNSAQFF. Together with reference TRBV7-8 and TRBJ2-1, the CDR3 gives the full variable domain: GAGVSQSPRYKVAKRGQDVALRCDPISGHVSLFWYQQALGQGPEFLTYFQNEAQLDKSGLPSDRFFAERPEGSVSTLKIQRTQQEDSAVYLCATSMYQGNSAQFFGPGTRLTVL.

Many counts were recorded for this clonotype. The V call is TRBV6-5, the J call TRBJ1-2; possible D gene TRBD1, 5 bases. Germline CDR1 MNHEY, CDR2 SVGAGI. V was trimmed by 4 bases and J by 8 bases, leaving 17 bases between them. The CDR3 spans 14 residues. Here the CDR3 DNA reads TGTGCCAGCAGTTCCCACACCCGGGGGGACGGCTACACCTTC. This codes for CASSSHTRGDGYTF.

The table lists this clonotype with many counts. The chain employs TRBV4-3 and TRBJ2-4; maybe TRBD1 (5 bases). V lost 0 bases, J lost 9 bases, and 21 bases lay in between. CDR3 size: 17 residues. Germline V gene data show CDR1 as LGHNA and CDR2 as YSLEER. The CDR3 loop is CASSQDGGQGGPGIQYF. DNA of the CDR3: TGCGCCAGCAGCCAAGATGGCGGTCAGGGTGGCCCTGGCATTCAGTACTTC.

The chain joins TRBV6-5 to TRBJ1-5, with TRBD1 matching 8 bases. Germline V gives CDR1 MNHEY, CDR2 SVGAGI. V gave up 4 bases and J gave up 14 bases; unmatched junction bases: 13. The CDR3 spans 14 residues. CDR3 amino acids: CASSSDRDVYNEHF. The CDR3, as DNA: TGTGCCAGCAGTTCGGACAGGGATGTCTACAATGAGCATTTT.

The chain carries TRBV5-1 and TRBJ1-1; D uncertain. Trimming removed 0 bases from V and 1 base from J, with 13 bases in between. The CDR3 runs to 16 residues. From germline, CDR1 is SGHRS and CDR2 YFSETQ. CDR3 sequence reads: CASSLVSVKQNTEAFF. CDR3 DNA: TGCGCCAGCAGCTTGGTGTCGGTCAAGCAGAACACTGAAGCTTTCTTT.

In the case of this clonotype: The conserved closing phenylalanine or tryptophan is absent in this CDR3, likely reflecting a read error. No DNA is shown, since the ends of the CDR3 on it are uncertain; the CDR3 is the one TCRdb lists. This chain connects TRBV25-1 to TRBJ2-2; the table gives TRBD2 as D, unverified against the DNA. The CDR3 totals 10 residues, both ends included. Germline lookup yields CDR1 MGHDK and CDR2 SYGVNS. The CDR3 reads CASRLHRGGA.

In regard to this clonotype: Relative to the germline gene, one junction end is altered; a read error may explain this. The genes are TRBV7-2 and TRBJ1-5, with 7 bases that match TRBD1. This CDR3 is 14 amino acids long. CDR1 is SGHTA, CDR2 FQGNSA, per germline. CDR3 in amino acids: CASSLQGGWQDTQF. In nucleotides, the CDR3 is TGTGCCAGCAGCTTGCAGGGGGGGTGGCAAGATACGCAGTTT.

This clonotype was picked up many times. The rearrangement uses TRBV10-3 and TRBJ1-4; perhaps TRBD1 as D (5 bases). Trimming cost V 4 bases and J 0 bases, with 12 bases left between them. CDR1 and CDR2 from the germline V gene are ENHRY and SYGVKD. CDR3 length: 16 residues. The CDR3 spells CAISGGDLATNEKLFF. For the CDR3, the DNA is TGTGCCATCAGTGGGGGGGACTTGGCAACTAATGAAAAACTGTTTTTT.

The chain joins TRBV9 to TRBJ2-5; D possibly corresponds to TRBD2 (6 bases). Germline CDR1 SGDLS, CDR2 YYNGEE. This CDR3 has 14 amino acids. Trimming took 2 bases from V and 9 from J, leaving 17 bases between them. The DNA of the CDR3 is TGTGCCAGCAGCGTGTCGAGACTAGTCTACGCCCAGTACTTC. Translation gives CASSVSRLVYAQYF. Together with reference TRBV9 and TRBJ2-5, the CDR3 gives the full variable domain: DSGVTQTPKHLITATGQRVTLRCSPRSGDLSVYWYQQSLDQGLQFLIQYYNGEERAKGNILERFSAQQFPDLHSELNLSSLELGDSALYFCASSVSRLVYAQYFGPGTRLLVL.

This chain connects TRBV20-1 to TRBJ2-1, with D uncertain. CDR1 and CDR2 (germline): DFQATT, SNEGSKA (reference sequence). The CDR3 spans 15 residues. This CDR3 is CSVNLPAKSYNEQFF. For the CDR3, the DNA is TGCAGCGTGAATCTGCCGGCCAAATCTTACAATGAGCAGTTCTTC.

For this clonotype: Relative to the germline gene, one junction end is altered; a read error may explain this. The genes are TRBV20-1 and TRBJ2-1, with TRBD1 as a possible D gene (5 bases). CDR1 and CDR2 (germline): DFQATT, SNEGSKA (reference sequence). The CDR3 is 14 residues long. Written as DNA, the CDR3 is TGCAGCGCTAGGGTTCTTCCAGGGATACATGAGCAGTTCTTC. Translation gives CSARVLPGIHEQFF.

With respect to this clonotype: This is likely a read error, given that the CDR3 carries no conserved phenylalanine or tryptophan at its end. The chain combines TRBV20-1 with TRBJ1-2; D is unresolved. V lost 6 bases to trimming and J lost 3 bases, with 11 bases between them. Germline V CDR1 and CDR2: DFQATT, SNEGSKA (reference sequence). CDR3 length: 12 residues. CDR3 protein: CSAGKDDYGYTL. CDR3 in DNA: TGCAGTGCCGGGAAGGACGACTATGGCTACACCCTC.